This TCR beta chain comes out of a study of blood T cell repertoires in COVID-19. This CDR3 has 14 residues. The germline V gene has CDR1 MNHEY and CDR2 SVGAGI. Trimming left V 6 bases short and J 3 bases short, with 14 bases between. In the original analysis: Amplification with reference gene primers provided the estimates of nucleated cell counts. Measured with immunoSEQ multiplex PCR; TCRdb has only the in-frame clones, and not every one. The V and J calls and clone size were taken over from that table, and D and trimming were inferred from the DNA. This sample yields almost 200,000 clones, of which approximately 88% are seen a single time; 6.5% to 9.5% belongs to the top ten.

The chain has TRBV6-5 and TRBJ1-1; a possible D gene is TRBD1 (6 bases). Sequenced material: PBMCs or T cells enriched from blood (not recorded which). This TCR was sampled from a woman aged 18 to 35 who had recovered from COVID-19. Written as DNA, the CDR3 is TGTGCCAGCAGACAGCAGGGGTCCGACACTGAAGCTTTCTTT. It specifies CASRQQGSDTEAFF.